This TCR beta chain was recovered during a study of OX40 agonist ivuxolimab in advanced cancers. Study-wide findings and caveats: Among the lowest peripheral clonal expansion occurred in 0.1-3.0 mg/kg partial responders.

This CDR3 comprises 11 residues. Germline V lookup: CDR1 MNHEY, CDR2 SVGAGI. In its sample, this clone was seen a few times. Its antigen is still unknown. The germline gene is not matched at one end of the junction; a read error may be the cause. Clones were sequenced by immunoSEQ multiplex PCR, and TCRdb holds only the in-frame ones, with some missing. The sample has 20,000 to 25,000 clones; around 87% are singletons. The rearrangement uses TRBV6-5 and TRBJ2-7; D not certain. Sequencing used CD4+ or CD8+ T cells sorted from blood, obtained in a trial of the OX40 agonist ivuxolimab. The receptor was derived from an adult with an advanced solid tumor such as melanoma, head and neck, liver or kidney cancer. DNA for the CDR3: TGTGCCAGCAGTAACTCCTACGAGCAGTACTTC. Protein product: CASSNSYEQYF.